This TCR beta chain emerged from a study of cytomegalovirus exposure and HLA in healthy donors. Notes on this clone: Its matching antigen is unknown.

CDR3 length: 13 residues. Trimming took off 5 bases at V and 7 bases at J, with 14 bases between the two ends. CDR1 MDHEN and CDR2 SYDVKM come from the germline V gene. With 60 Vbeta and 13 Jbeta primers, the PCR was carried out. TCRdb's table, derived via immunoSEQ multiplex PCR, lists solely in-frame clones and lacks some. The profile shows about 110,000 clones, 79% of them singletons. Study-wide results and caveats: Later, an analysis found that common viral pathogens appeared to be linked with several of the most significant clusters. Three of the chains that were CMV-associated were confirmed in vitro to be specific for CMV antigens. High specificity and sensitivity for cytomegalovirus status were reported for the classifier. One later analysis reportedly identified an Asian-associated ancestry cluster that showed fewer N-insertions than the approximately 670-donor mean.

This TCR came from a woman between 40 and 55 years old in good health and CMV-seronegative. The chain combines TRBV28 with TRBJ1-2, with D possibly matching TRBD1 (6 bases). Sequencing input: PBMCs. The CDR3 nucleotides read TGTGCCAGCAGTCCTGGACAGCCCACTGGCTACACCTTC. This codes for CASSPGQPTGYTF.